The clone carrying this TCR beta chain was detected a few times. This sample was included in a study of T cell responses to AZD1222 COVID-19 vaccine. The protocol was immunoSEQ multiplex PCR, while the TCRdb copy is restricted to in-frame clones and leaves out a portion. The sample has 150,000 to 180,000 clones; 90% are singletons. This TCR was recovered from an adult in good health. The sample was peripheral blood, taken on day 0 of AZD1222 vaccination.

CDR3 coding DNA: TGTGCCAGCAGTGGACAGCTCAATCAGCCCCAGCATTTT. It translates to CASSGQLNQPQHF. V is TRBV2 and J is TRBJ1-5; possible D gene TRBD1, 5 bases. The CDR3 loop spans 13 amino acids. Between the trimmed V and J ends, which lost 4 bases and 3 bases, there was a span of 7 bases. Germline V gene data show CDR1 as SNHLY and CDR2 as FYNNEI.